The rows below give T cell receptor beta chains drawn from one sample of a study of blood T cell repertoires in COVID-19. The repertoire was sequenced with immunoSEQ multiplex PCR; TCRdb's copy has only in-frame clones and lacks some. This sample has approximately 32,000 clones, with approximately 86% found just once. Input material: peripheral blood. The receptor set was obtained from a woman in her seventies with active COVID-19. The CDR3 runs from the conserved cysteine through the conserved F or W. The order of the fields is V gene, J gene, CDR3 protein.

V gene: TRBV14; J gene: TRBJ2-5; CDR3 protein: CASSQPSFQAGGTQYF
V gene: TRBV7-3; J gene: TRBJ2-5; CDR3 protein: CASSRSGGGETQYF
V gene: TRBV6-6; J gene: TRBJ1-6; CDR3 protein: CASRAARGNSPLHF
V gene: TRBV7-8; J gene: TRBJ2-1; CDR3 protein: CASSLRGAASSYNEQFF
V gene: TRBV14; J gene: TRBJ1-4; CDR3 protein: CASSQTSGGANEKLFF
V gene: TRBV11-2; J gene: TRBJ2-3; CDR3 protein: CASSFQGSGGTDTQYF
V gene: TRBV9; J gene: TRBJ2-1; CDR3 protein: CASSVAGESSYNEQFF
V gene: TRBV10-3; J gene: TRBJ1-1; CDR3 protein: CAISGQVNTEAFF
V gene: TRBV3-1/TRBV3-2; J gene: TRBJ1-1; CDR3 protein: CASSQDLVGRSTEAFF
V gene: TRBV4-3; J gene: TRBJ2-2; CDR3 protein: CASSQELAGSYTGELFF
V gene: TRBV2; J gene: TRBJ2-3; CDR3 protein: CASKSTSGDTQYF
V gene: TRBV6-1; J gene: TRBJ2-1; CDR3 protein: CASSDGGGRTKTYNEQFF
V gene: TRBV28; J gene: TRBJ2-7; CDR3 protein: CASSSVLPYEQYF
V gene: TRBV7-8; J gene: TRBJ2-2; CDR3 protein: CASSLVGAGHTGELFF
V gene: TRBV11-3; J gene: TRBJ1-6; CDR3 protein: CASSLPGRGSPLHF
V gene: TRBV15; J gene: TRBJ1-2; CDR3 protein: CATSRPRDREYGYTF
V gene: TRBV6-5; J gene: TRBJ1-3; CDR3 protein: CASSYRDRGYTIYF
V gene: TRBV11-3; J gene: TRBJ2-7; CDR3 protein: CASSPGTGNYEQYF
V gene: TRBV30; J gene: TRBJ2-7; CDR3 protein: CAWSLRGSEQYF
V gene: TRBV11-2; J gene: TRBJ1-2; CDR3 protein: CASTPLRGTNYGYTF
V gene: TRBV10-3; J gene: TRBJ2-3; CDR3 protein: CAITAVYADTQYF
V gene: TRBV15; J gene: TRBJ1-6; CDR3 protein: CATSRDPQGSNSPLHF
V gene: TRBV10-3; J gene: TRBJ2-3; CDR3 protein: CAISGASGGTTDTQYF
V gene: TRBV13; J gene: TRBJ2-7; CDR3 protein: CASSLGDILKTHSYEQYF
V gene: TRBV5-4; J gene: TRBJ2-5; CDR3 protein: CASSSGAEQETQYF
V gene: TRBV7-2; J gene: TRBJ2-7; CDR3 protein: CASRPGTSGGRTYEQYF
V gene: TRBV5-1; J gene: TRBJ2-7; CDR3 protein: CASSIFQGSSYEQYF
V gene: TRBV11-2; J gene: TRBJ2-1; CDR3 protein: CASQRAGSYNEQFF
V gene: TRBV3-1/TRBV3-2; J gene: TRBJ1-1; CDR3 protein: CASSHPPGGPPEAFF
V gene: TRBV25-1; J gene: TRBJ2-1; CDR3 protein: CASKGVDEQFF
V gene: TRBV30; J gene: TRBJ2-3; CDR3 protein: CAWTGGASDTQYF
V gene: TRBV5-1; J gene: TRBJ1-1; CDR3 protein: CASMGQGFEAFF
V gene: TRBV10-3; J gene: TRBJ2-3; CDR3 protein: CAISAGRGSPGDTQYF
V gene: TRBV6-5; J gene: TRBJ2-2; CDR3 protein: CAYSRGARTGELFF
V gene: TRBV5-1; J gene: TRBJ1-3; CDR3 protein: CASSLRGSGNTIYF
V gene: TRBV7-8; J gene: TRBJ2-7; CDR3 protein: CASSFTGSEQYF
V gene: TRBV6-6; J gene: TRBJ2-2; CDR3 protein: CASSYPGQGTGELFF
V gene: TRBV24-1; J gene: TRBJ2-1; CDR3 protein: CATSERPVAGARGEQFF
V gene: TRBV6-5; J gene: TRBJ2-2; CDR3 protein: CASSYSAGGPGELFF
V gene: TRBV6-5; J gene: TRBJ1-5; CDR3 protein: CASSITVQPQHF
V gene: TRBV9; J gene: TRBJ1-2; CDR3 protein: CASSGAGTGMNYGYTF
V gene: TRBV29-1; J gene: TRBJ2-3; CDR3 protein: CSVERRTGKNTDTQYF
V gene: TRBV7-2; J gene: TRBJ2-3; CDR3 protein: CASSTYSDTQYF
V gene: TRBV5-4; J gene: TRBJ2-7; CDR3 protein: CASSLGQGEREQYF
V gene: TRBV4-1; J gene: TRBJ2-2; CDR3 protein: CASSQVSAGGPAGELFF
V gene: TRBV10-2; J gene: TRBJ2-7; CDR3 protein: CASSGQGYEQYF
V gene: TRBV2; J gene: TRBJ2-2; CDR3 protein: CASSEFGGGSTGELFF
V gene: TRBV2; J gene: TRBJ2-2; CDR3 protein: CASIATENTGELFF
V gene: TRBV28; J gene: TRBJ1-1; CDR3 protein: CASSLWGRRTEAFF
V gene: TRBV5-6; J gene: TRBJ1-2; CDR3 protein: CASSLGANYGYTF
V gene: TRBV4-2; J gene: TRBJ1-1; CDR3 protein: CASSQLDRIGWDTEAFF
V gene: TRBV19; J gene: TRBJ2-7; CDR3 protein: CATGQNSYEQYF
V gene: TRBV15; J gene: TRBJ2-3; CDR3 protein: CATSRDGWMGPTDTQYF
V gene: TRBV7-9; J gene: TRBJ2-2; CDR3 protein: CASSLGGDRGTGELFF
V gene: TRBV28; J gene: TRBJ2-7; CDR3 protein: CASSRSGGSTYEQYF